This entry describes one TCR beta chain. The target antigen is unknown. The entry originates in a study of T cell responses to AZD1222 COVID-19 vaccine. Study outcomes and limitations: Vaccine-related CD4 TCRs covered spike, predominating at 160-218 and 743-854. Donors were chiefly white British, with a greater number of females, and clonal diversity was perhaps underestimated. Following two doses of AZD1222, Spike-specific TCR breadth and depth rose.

Between the trimmed V and J ends, which lost 4 bases and 4 bases, there was a span of 14 bases. There are 14 residues in the CDR3. Germline V lookup: CDR1 LGHNA, CDR2 YSLEER. TCRdb keeps only in-frame clones here, not all; method: immunoSEQ multiplex PCR. This sample has 150,000 to 180,000 clones, with roughly nine tenths found just once. This receptor was obtained from an adult in good health. The chain has TRBV4-3 and TRBJ2-7; D gene unclear. Sequences were derived from peripheral blood, sampled on day 0 of AZD1222 vaccination. CDR3 sequence: CASSRWKGLYEQYF. DNA of the CDR3: TGCGCCAGCAGCCGGTGGAAGGGCCTGTACGAGCAGTACTTC.